One and the same sample provided the 3 T cell receptor beta chains below, sequenced in a study of T cells in Graves' hyperthyroidism and ophthalmopathy. What was amplified from RNA transcripts were TCR beta CDR3 regions. With the HTBI primer set, the TCR CDR3 went through a first round of RT-PCR. TCRdb re-derived calls from the multiplex PCR reads in MiXCR, one entry per CDR3 protein. The sample yields a few hundred thousand distinct CDR3 sequences, about 43% seen once. Sequencing used peripheral blood or thyroid tissue (not recorded which). The receptors were sampled from a woman younger than 35 with Graves' hyperthyroidism.

The chain joins TRBV2 to TRBJ1-2; 8 positions match TRBD1. CDR3 length: 12 amino acids. V was pared by 8 bases and J by 12 bases, with 11 bases of the junction left unmatched. Germline V gene sequence: CDR1 SNHLY, CDR2 FYNNEI. CDR3 sequence: CASEGQGAANTF. CDR3 DNA: TGTGCCAGCGAAGGACAGGGAGCCGCAAACACCTTC.

In this sample, this clonotype turned up many times. This chain connects TRBV20-1 to TRBJ1-4; D gene unclear. The CDR3 totals 12 residues. Per germline, CDR1 DFQATT and CDR2 SNEGSKA (reference sequence). Trimming stripped 2 bases from V and 5 bases from J, with 6 bases between. CDR3 nucleotides: TGCAGTGCTAGAAGAGGGAATGAAAAACTGTTTTTT. Translating it yields CSARRGNEKLFF.

The J gene is TRBJ2-1, the V gene TRBV7-2; TRBD1 matches 9 bases. This CDR3 contains 15 residues. V shed 3 bases and J 12 bases; nucleotides not matched to a gene: 12. The germline CDR1 and CDR2 sequences are SGHTA and FQGNSA. The CDR3, as DNA: TGTGCCAGCAGCTTTCGAGACAGGGGGACAGATACGCAGTTCTTC. Translated: CASSFRDRGTDTQFF.